Reported below is one TCR beta chain. The antigen is undetermined. The repertoire was sequenced with immunoSEQ multiplex PCR; TCRdb's copy has only in-frame clones and lacks some. The data contain some 80,000 clones, 85% to 95% of them singletons. The length of the CDR3 is 13 residues. Deletions cut 5 bases from V and 3 bases from J, with 7 bases between. CDR1 is LNHDA, CDR2 SQIVND, per germline (reference sequence). This record comes from a study of OX40 agonist ivuxolimab in advanced cancers. Study-level background: The dose-escalation cohort had hepatocellular carcinoma, melanoma, renal cell or head and neck cancer. The study, taken as a whole, reports: Still undetermined is the antigen specificity of the expanded peripheral T cells.

People who had autoimmune disease history or systemic immunosuppression were excluded. Collection of blood occurred at baseline, at cycle 4 day 1, and at cycle 7 day 1. Sequenced here: CD4+ or CD8+ T cells sorted from blood, sampled in a trial of the OX40 agonist ivuxolimab. This receptor was identified in an adult with an advanced solid tumor such as melanoma, head and neck, liver or kidney cancer. The genes are TRBV19 and TRBJ1-4; D remains ambiguous. The DNA of the CDR3 is TGTGCCAGTAGTGCGGAACCTAATGAAAAACTGTTTTTT. Translating it yields CASSAEPNEKLFF.